Shown below are 27 T cell receptor beta chains from a single sample sequenced in a study of identical twins. MiXCR, applied by TCRdb to the 5' RACE reads, yields one record per CDR3 protein. The top ten hold 0.25% to 0.3% of the sample, which has more than 1.5 million distinct CDR3 sequences, around 33% seen once. Sequenced: cord blood. Receptor source: a newborn girl in good health.

This clonotype was seen a handful of times. The chain uses TRBV20-1 and TRBJ2-1; D perhaps matches TRBD2 (6 bases). This CDR3 contains 13 residues. V lost 5 bases to trimming and J lost 4 bases, with 12 bases between them. Per germline, CDR1 DFQATT and CDR2 SNEGSKA (reference sequence). CDR3 nucleotide sequence: TGCAGTGCTGCCCTAGCGAGGTACAATGAGCAGTTCTTC. Amino acid sequence: CSAALARYNEQFF.

The chain combines TRBV21-1 with TRBJ2-6; TRBD2 reflects the table's D call only, with no check against the DNA. TRBV21-1 is recorded as a pseudogene. The CDR3 totals 18 residues. This CDR3 is CASSKGRLASSGANVPTF. The CDR3 nucleotides read TGTGCCAGCAGCAAAGGACGGCTAGCCAGCTCTGGGGCCAACGTCCCGACTTTC.

In this sample, this clonotype turned up many times. The chain carries TRBV6-1 and TRBJ1-2; 7 bases fit TRBD1. The J segment lost 7 bases and the V segment lost 7 bases, leaving 9 bases of the junction unmatched. The CDR3 is made up of 13 amino acids. The germline CDR1 and CDR2 sequences are MNHNS and SASEGT. CDR3 sequence: CASIDREWSGYTF. CDR3 nucleotides: TGTGCCAGCATAGACAGGGAATGGAGTGGCTACACCTTC.

This clonotype was found a few times. V is TRBV20-1 and J is TRBJ1-5, with D possibly being TRBD1 (5 bases). This CDR3 is 11 amino acids long. The V gene lost 5 bases and the J gene lost 3 bases, with 5 bases spanning the gap. Germline V CDR1 and CDR2: DFQATT, SNEGSKA (reference sequence). CDR3 amino acids: CSAGHNQPQHF. The DNA for the CDR3 is TGCAGTGCTGGACACAATCAGCCCCAGCATTTT.

This clonotype was seen only a few times. The rearrangement uses TRBV20-1 and TRBJ2-3; 8 nucleotides line up with TRBD2. CDR1 is DFQATT and CDR2 is SNEGSKA in the germline V gene (reference sequence). With V trimmed by 5 bases and J by 2 bases, 9 bases remained unmatched. CDR3 length equals 15 residues. The CDR3 is CSAPQAGAITDTQYF. CDR3 sequence (DNA): TGCAGTGCTCCTCAAGCGGGGGCCATCACAGATACGCAGTATTTT.

There are many counts of this clonotype. A read error may produce the germline difference seen at one junction end. The chain links TRBV5-1 to TRBJ2-3, with 9 bases lining up with TRBD2. The CDR3 spans 14 residues. CDR1 is SGHRS, CDR2 YFSETQ, per germline. CDR3 region: CASSLAGVTDTQYF. In DNA form, the CDR3 reads TGTGCCAGCAGCTTAGCGGGAGTCACAGATACGCAGTATTTT.

This chain links TRBV5-5 with TRBJ1-1; possible D gene TRBD1, 5 bases. The germline gives CDR1 SGHKS, CDR2 YYEKEE (reference sequence). The CDR3 extends over 14 amino acids. V dropped 3 bases and J dropped 1 base, with 10 bases sitting between them. This CDR3 reads CASSSRQQNTEAFF. The CDR3 DNA follows: TGTGCCAGCAGCTCGCGACAGCAGAACACTGAAGCTTTCTTT.

The sample holds many counts of this clonotype. The rearrangement links TRBV4-2 to TRBJ2-3; 14 bases match TRBD2. This CDR3 has 16 amino acids. Germline V gene data show CDR1 as LGHNA and CDR2 as YNFKEQ. V shed 4 bases and J 3 bases; nucleotides not matched to a gene: 3. The CDR3 region is CASSPRTSGGTDTQYF. The DNA of the CDR3 is TGTGCCAGCAGCCCCCGGACTAGCGGGGGGACAGATACGCAGTATTTT.

Only a few counts were recorded for this clonotype. This chain connects TRBV12-3 or TRBV12-4 to TRBJ2-4, with D perhaps TRBD1 (6 bases). The CDR3 is made up of 19 amino acids. V was shortened by 6 bases and J by 1 base, with 25 bases between the two germline ends. CDR3 in amino acids: CASSNARDNPRTAKNIQYF. The CDR3 DNA reads as TGTGCCAGCAGCAATGCTAGGGACAACCCGAGGACGGCCAAAAACATTCAGTACTTC.

The genes are TRBV5-1 and TRBJ1-2; D is perhaps TRBD1 (6 bases). Germline values: CDR1 SGHRS, CDR2 YFSETQ. This CDR3 comprises 14 residues. V was clipped by 2 bases and J by 8 bases, with 16 bases between them. CDR3 sequence (DNA): TGCGCCAGCAGCTTAGAGGACAGTAGATACGGCTACACCTTC. It codes for CASSLEDSRYGYTF.

The genes are TRBV24-1 and TRBJ2-7; possibly TRBD1 or TRBD2 for D (5 bases each). CDR3 length: 13 residues. CDR1 KGHDR and CDR2 SFDVKD come from the germline V gene. V lost 5 bases and J 5 bases, leaving 12 bases between the germline ends. The CDR3 loop reads CATSAGGTHEQYF. The DNA for the CDR3 is TGTGCCACCAGTGCTGGGGGTACCCACGAGCAGTACTTC.

V and J are TRBV27 and TRBJ1-1, with D possibly matching TRBD1 (5 bases). The V end was cut by 4 bases, the J end by 2 bases, with 14 bases between. The V gene's germline CDR1 is MNHEY and CDR2 SMNVEV (reference sequence). This CDR3 spans 15 amino acids. CDR3 nucleotides: TGTGCCAGCAGTTCCGGGACCGCGCTAAACACTGAAGCTTTCTTT. The encoded protein is CASSSGTALNTEAFF.

The genes are TRBV25-1 and TRBJ1-5; D is perhaps TRBD1 (6 bases). The CDR3 runs 12 residues. Germline CDR1 reads MGHDK; CDR2 reads SYGVNS. Between the trimmed V and J ends, which lost 8 bases and 6 bases, there was a span of 11 bases. The CDR3 loop is CASGWGAQPQHF. DNA for the CDR3: TGTGCCAGCGGATGGGGGGCTCAGCCCCAGCATTTT.

The J gene is TRBJ2-3, the V gene TRBV2, with 9 bases aligning to TRBD2. V was clipped by 8 bases and J by 0 bases; unmatched bases: 9. Germline V lookup: CDR1 SNHLY, CDR2 FYNNEI. The CDR3 extends over 16 amino acids. The CDR3 DNA sequence: TGTGCCAGCGAGGAGGGTAGCGGGGGTAGCACAGATACGCAGTATTTT. Its translation is CASEEGSGGSTDTQYF.

For this clonotype: An end of the junction does not agree with germline; a read error may underlie this. The chain couples TRBV20-1 to TRBJ2-7; 12 bases match TRBD1. The CDR3 extends over 15 amino acids. Germline CDR1 reads DFQATT; CDR2 reads SNEGSKA (reference sequence). Here the CDR3 reads CSARADGTGGSEQYF. The CDR3 DNA reads as TGCAGTGCCAGAGCCGACGGGACAGGGGGCTCCGAGCAGTACTTC.

This clonotype was seen a handful of times. The CDR3 is CSAYKETQYF. The CDR3 DNA reads as TGCAGTGCTTATAAGGAGACCCAGTACTTC. V is TRBV20-1 and J is TRBJ2-5; D uncertain. Per the germline V gene, CDR1 is DFQATT and CDR2 is SNEGSKA (reference sequence). V lost 5 bases to trimming and J lost 5 bases, with 6 bases between them. This CDR3 spans 10 amino acids.

V and J are TRBV6-4 and TRBJ2-1; possibly TRBD2 for D (6 bases). Per germline, CDR1 MRHNA and CDR2 SNTAGT. There are 16 residues in the CDR3. Trimming cost V 5 bases and J 2 bases, with 16 bases left between them. CDR3 nucleotide sequence: TGTGCCAGCAGTCCCCGCTTAGCGGTAGCCTACAATGAGCAGTTCTTC. As protein: CASSPRLAVAYNEQFF.

This clonotype showed up just a few times. V gene TRBV20-1 combines with J gene TRBJ2-1, with 15 bases lining up with TRBD2. The V gene end was trimmed by 6 bases and the J gene end by 0 bases; junction bases not matched to a gene: 3. The length of the CDR3 is 16 residues. CDR1 DFQATT and CDR2 SNEGSKA come from the germline V gene (reference sequence). The CDR3 sequence is CSAWTSGRGSYNEQFF. The CDR3 DNA reads as TGCAGTGCGTGGACTAGCGGGAGGGGCTCCTACAATGAGCAGTTCTTC.

The gene calls are TRBV11-2 and TRBJ2-3; 9 bases are shared with TRBD2. Germline CDR1 reads SGHAT; CDR2 reads FQNNGV. The trim removed 3 bases at V and 5 bases at J, leaving 6 bases unmatched. This CDR3 comprises 15 residues. This CDR3 is CASSFQRGVGDTQYF. As DNA, the CDR3 is TGTGCCAGCAGCTTCCAGCGGGGGGTCGGAGATACGCAGTATTTT. The full variable domain, in which reference TRBV11-2 and TRBJ2-3 provide the parts outside the CDR3, is EAGVAQSPRYKIIEKRQSVAFWCNPISGHATLYWYQQILGQGPKLLIQFQNNGVVDDSQLPKDRFSAERLKGVDSTLKIQPAKLEDSAVYLCASSFQRGVGDTQYFGPGTRLTVL.

This clonotype was counted between two and nine times. The chain couples TRBV20-1 to TRBJ2-7; perhaps TRBD2 as D (6 bases). Germline CDR1 reads DFQATT; CDR2 reads SNEGSKA (reference sequence). The CDR3 totals 14 residues. Trimming shortened V by 3 bases and J by 2 bases, and 14 bases separated the two germline ends. The CDR3 DNA reads TGCAGTGCTAGTCTGGCCCTAGCGACCTACGAGCAGTACTTC. Translating it yields CSASLALATYEQYF.

The chain combines TRBV7-2 with TRBJ2-3, with 8 bases aligning to TRBD2. V lost 2 bases and J lost 1; bases outside the gene matches: 8. CDR3 length: 17 residues. Germline V gene data show CDR1 as SGHTA and CDR2 as FQGNSA. CDR3 sequence reads: CASSLPSTSGGTDTQYF. In DNA, the CDR3 is TGTGCCAGCAGCTTACCCTCTACTAGCGGTGGCACAGATACGCAGTATTTT.

This clonotype was seen a few times. The chain recombines TRBV20-1 with TRBJ2-7; TRBD2 matches 8 bases. V lost 3 bases and J lost 3; bases outside the gene matches: 7. The CDR3 has 14 residues. CDR1 and CDR2 (germline): DFQATT, SNEGSKA (reference sequence). The CDR3 nucleotides read TGCAGTGCTAGCGGGGGGGCTTCCTACTACGAGCAGTACTTC. Its protein is CSASGGASYYEQYF.

As regards this clonotype: One junction end does not reproduce the germline sequence, and a read error may be involved. J is TRBJ2-3 and V is TRBV7-8, with 14 bases aligning to TRBD2. Per the germline V gene, CDR1 is SGHVS and CDR2 is FQNEAQ. The CDR3 covers 16 residues. The CDR3 loop reads CASSLTWTSGRDTQYF. The CDR3 bases are TGTGCTAGCAGCTTAACATGGACTAGCGGGAGGGATACGCAGTATTTT.

This clonotype has just a few counts. This chain uses TRBV24-1 with TRBJ2-1; 9 nucleotides align to TRBD1. The trim removed 4 bases at V and 9 bases at J, leaving 18 bases unmatched. In germline, CDR1 is KGHDR, CDR2 SFDVKD. The CDR3 length is 18 residues. CDR3 DNA: TGTGCCACCAGTGAACGAGCGGGACAGGGTATATTTCGTGGTGAGCAGTTCTTC. Residues: CATSERAGQGIFRGEQFF.

The chain joins TRBV7-2 to TRBJ2-5, with TRBD1 as a possible D gene (8 bases). Trimming removed 3 bases at V and 6 bases at J, with 17 bases between. The length of the CDR3 is 15 residues. Germline V lookup: CDR1 SGHTA, CDR2 FQGNSA. The CDR3 DNA reads as TGTGCCAGCAGCTTGGGCGGGGGACAGGCAAAGACCCAGTACTTC. This gives the protein CASSLGGGQAKTQYF.

Here the CDR3 reads CASSTLLAGNEQFF. The CDR3 nucleotides read TGTGCCAGCAGTACTTTACTAGCGGGCAATGAGCAGTTCTTC. The chain couples TRBV6-2 or TRBV6-3 to TRBJ2-1; 9 bases are shared with TRBD2. After removal of 5 bases from V and 6 bases from J, the junction contained 5 bases not matched to a gene. The CDR3 contains 14 residues. Germline V gene sequence: CDR1 MNHEY, CDR2 SVGEGT.

This clonotype has only a few counts. The rearrangement uses TRBV20-1 and TRBJ2-4; D is unresolved. The V gene's germline CDR1 is DFQATT and CDR2 SNEGSKA (reference sequence). V lost 6 bases to trimming and J lost 0 bases, with 12 bases between them. The CDR3 has 14 amino acids. The DNA of the CDR3 is TGCAGTGCGCCGTCCCGGCTAGCCAAAAACATTCAGTACTTC. Its protein is CSAPSRLAKNIQYF.